Below, 5 T cell receptor beta chains from the same sample are listed, as sequenced in a study of T cells in Graves' hyperthyroidism and ophthalmopathy. TCR beta CDR3 regions were amplified from RNA transcripts. When the TCR CDR3 underwent first-round RT-PCR, the HTBI primer set was used. TCRdb reprocessed the multiplex PCR reads via MiXCR and lists one record per CDR3 protein. This table holds 500,000 to 650,000 distinct CDR3 sequences, less than 20% found once. Source material: blood. Receptors originate from a man between 40 and 49 years old with Graves' ophthalmopathy.

The CDR3 here is CASSVVPAGTGELFF. In DNA, the CDR3 is TGTGCCAGCAGCGTAGTACCAGCGGGGACCGGGGAGCTGTTTTTT. The V gene is TRBV9, the J gene TRBJ2-2, with 7 bases fitting TRBD2. With 0 bases clipped from V and 5 bases from J, the junction kept 4 bases outside the gene matches. The CDR3 is 15 amino acids. Germline V gene sequence: CDR1 SGDLS, CDR2 YYNGEE.

This clonotype was counted between two and nine times. The gene calls are TRBV7-8 and TRBJ2-7, with 12 bases matching TRBD2. The germline V gene encodes CDR1 SGHVS and CDR2 FQNEAQ. Germline trimming cut 5 bases from V and 6 bases from J; bases unmatched to any gene: 11. The CDR3 extends over 16 amino acids. CDR3: CASSPQPQGLAGEQYF. The CDR3 DNA follows: TGTGCCAGCAGCCCCCAACCTCAGGGACTAGCGGGCGAGCAGTACTTC.

This clonotype was seen a handful of times. The chain employs TRBV6-1 and TRBJ1-5, with a possible D match to TRBD1 (6 bases). The germline CDR1 and CDR2 sequences are MNHNS and SASEGT. V was shortened by 5 bases and J by 3 bases, with 14 bases between the two germline ends. The CDR3 loop spans 15 amino acids. The CDR3 DNA sequence: TGTGCCAGCAGTCCTCCGACAGGTCACAATCAGCCCCAGCATTTT. It yields the protein CASSPPTGHNQPQHF.

The CDR3 bases are TGTGCCAGCAGTTTTACCCAAGCGGAGCCCCAGCATTTT. The encoded protein is CASSFTQAEPQHF. This rearrangement joins TRBV7-2 to TRBJ1-5, with unresolved D. Trimming removed 6 bases at V and 8 bases at J, with 14 bases between. This CDR3 is 13 amino acids long. Germline lookup yields CDR1 SGHTA and CDR2 FQGNSA.

The chain uses TRBV7-4 and TRBJ2-7; no clear D gene. Germline CDR1 and CDR2: SGHVT and SQSDAQ. The CDR3 is 12 amino acids. The V end lost 8 bases, the J end lost 3 bases, and 11 bases lay between the germline ends. CDR3 in DNA: TGTGCCAGCCGCCCACCCCGCTACGAGCAGTACTTC. Its protein product is CASRPPRYEQYF.